A single sample gave rise to the 28 T cell receptor beta chains below, sequenced in a study of blood T cell repertoires in COVID-19. Method: immunoSEQ multiplex PCR; TCRdb's copy keeps in-frame clones and lacks some. This table has over 200,000 clones, about four fifths appearing once. The sample taken for sequencing was peripheral blood. The receptors originated from an elderly man with acute or convalescent COVID-19.

The J gene is TRBJ1-5, the V gene TRBV2, with a tentative D call TRBD1 (6 bases). Trimming removed 8 bases at V and 1 base at J, with 15 bases between. The CDR3 loop spans 15 amino acids. From germline, CDR1 is SNHLY and CDR2 FYNNEI. The chain's CDR3 is CASGSDRMSNQPQHF. CDR3 nucleotides: TGTGCCAGCGGATCAGACAGGATGAGCAATCAGCCCCAGCATTTT. Based on the CDR3 plus reference TRBV2 and TRBJ1-5, the full variable domain is EPEVTQTPSHQVTQMGQEVILRCVPISNHLYFYWYRQILGQKVEFLVSFYNNEISEKSEIFDDQFSVERPDGSNFTLKIRSTKLEDSAMYFCASGSDRMSNQPQHFGDGTRLSIL.

The chain couples TRBV7-8 to TRBJ2-1; 8 bases agree with TRBD2. Germline loops: CDR1 SGHVS, CDR2 FQNEAQ. Trimming cost V 5 bases and J 0 bases; bases outside gene matches: 12. This CDR3 has 18 amino acids. The CDR3 here is CASSRPSSGSLSYNEQFF. For the CDR3, the DNA is TGTGCCAGCAGCCGGCCTTCCAGCGGGAGCCTCTCCTACAATGAGCAGTTCTTC.

The rearrangement uses TRBV5-1 and TRBJ2-2, with a possible D match to TRBD2 (5 bases). CDR3 length: 14 residues. V lost 4 bases and J 10 bases, leaving 17 bases between the germline ends. Germline CDR1 SGHRS, CDR2 YFSETQ. Written as DNA, the CDR3 is TGCGCCAGCAGCGCGTGGACGGCGGAGGAGGAGCTGTTTTTT. This codes for CASSAWTAEEELFF.

The chain joins TRBV14 to TRBJ1-6; D is unclear. CDR1 and CDR2 (germline): SGHDN, FVKESK. The CDR3 consists of 13 residues. V lost 2 bases to trimming and J lost 10 bases, with 9 bases between them. This CDR3 reads CASSQFSGSPLHF. The CDR3 DNA follows: TGTGCCAGCAGCCAATTCTCGGGGTCACCCCTCCACTTT.

The chain is built from TRBV6-1 and TRBJ1-3; D unclear. Trimming took 2 bases from V and 7 from J, leaving 6 bases between them. Per germline, CDR1 MNHNS and CDR2 SASEGT. This CDR3 spans 12 amino acids. DNA of the CDR3: TGTGCCAGCAGTGAACGAGGGAACACCATATATTTT. It codes for CASSERGNTIYF.

The gene calls are TRBV5-1 and TRBJ2-5; the match to TRBD2 covers 7 bases. Germline assignment: CDR1 SGHRS and CDR2 YFSETQ. The V gene end was trimmed by 5 bases and the J gene end by 4 bases; junction bases not matched to a gene: 5. The CDR3 consists of 13 residues. The CDR3 spells CASRPSGGETQYF. CDR3 nucleotides: TGCGCCAGCAGACCCTCGGGGGGAGAGACCCAGTACTTC.

The chain joins TRBV3-1 (or the pseudogene TRBV3-2) to TRBJ1-5, with D hard to call. V was clipped by 1 base and J by 10 bases, with 11 bases between them. This CDR3 region has 13 residues. CDR1 is LGHDT and CDR2 is YNNKEL in the germline V gene (reference sequence). The CDR3 sequence is CASSQVRGNPQHF. For the CDR3, the DNA is TGTGCCAGCAGCCAAGTACGCGGGAACCCCCAGCATTTT.

The chain recombines TRBV5-1 with TRBJ1-1, with TRBD1 identical over 8 bases. This CDR3 spans 17 amino acids. Germline CDR1 SGHRS, CDR2 YFSETQ. The ends lost 4 bases at V and 1 base at J; junction bases unmatched: 12. The chain's CDR3 is CASSPGHAGTGNTEAFF. CDR3 coding DNA: TGCGCCAGCAGCCCAGGCCACGCCGGGACAGGGAACACTGAAGCTTTCTTT.

The chain uses TRBV5-1 and TRBJ1-3, with 9 bases identical to TRBD1. Germline assignment: CDR1 SGHRS and CDR2 YFSETQ. The CDR3 spans 17 residues. The V segment lost 1 base and the J segment 4 bases; nucleotides outside the gene matches: 9. CDR3 sequence: CASSLHKGTGLGNTIYF. DNA of the CDR3: TGCGCCAGCAGCTTGCATAAGGGGACAGGGCTCGGAAACACCATATATTTT.

This clone was seen a single time. The V and J genes are TRBV5-1 and TRBJ2-3; 7 bases align to TRBD1. This CDR3 is 15 amino acids long. Germline-derived CDR1 and CDR2 are SGHRS and YFSETQ. The ends lost 5 bases at V and 6 bases at J; junction bases unmatched: 12. The CDR3 region is CASRQGWVSVDTQYF. The CDR3 DNA reads TGCGCCAGCAGACAGGGGTGGGTTAGTGTGGATACGCAGTATTTT. Looking up the rest from reference TRBV5-1 and TRBJ2-3 gives the full variable domain: KAGVTQTPRYLIKTRGQQVTLSCSPISGHRSVSWYQQTPGQGLQFLFEYFSETQRNKGNFPGRFSGRQFSNSRSEMNVSTLELGDSALYLCASRQGWVSVDTQYFGPGTRLTVL.

This clone was recorded a few times. The V and J genes are TRBV5-1 and TRBJ2-7; TRBD1 matches at 9 bases. Germline-derived CDR1 and CDR2 are SGHRS and YFSETQ. The CDR3 extends over 16 amino acids. J was trimmed by 2 bases and V by 3 bases; bases with no gene match: 9. CDR3 in amino acids: CASSSPPGQGPYEQYF. In DNA, the CDR3 is TGCGCCAGCAGCTCGCCACCGGGACAGGGCCCCTACGAGCAGTACTTC.

The chain employs TRBV27 and TRBJ2-3, with 7 nucleotides matching TRBD2. From germline, CDR1 is MNHEY and CDR2 SMNVEV (reference sequence). This CDR3 is 14 amino acids long. V lost 6 bases to trimming and J lost 5 bases; unmatched junction nucleotides: 8. CDR3 sequence: CASRPKGGLDTQYF. CDR3 coding DNA: TGTGCCAGCAGACCCAAGGGAGGGCTAGATACGCAGTATTTT.

The chain recombines TRBV6-5 with TRBJ2-1; 9 bases agree with TRBD2. With 2 bases clipped from V and 7 bases from J, the junction kept 6 bases outside the gene matches. CDR1 is MNHEY, CDR2 SVGAGI, per germline. The CDR3 totals 15 residues. The CDR3 nucleotides are TGTGCCAGCAGTTACGCGGGAGGGCCGGGGAATGAGCAGTTCTTC. This gives the protein CASSYAGGPGNEQFF.

The rearrangement uses TRBV5-1 and TRBJ1-1; D is unresolved. The V end was cut by 4 bases, the J end by 6 bases, with 16 bases between. The CDR3 has 14 amino acids. Germline loops: CDR1 SGHRS, CDR2 YFSETQ. The CDR3 sequence is CASSRSAIDSEAFF. The CDR3 coding sequence is TGCGCCAGCAGCCGCAGTGCGATAGACTCTGAAGCTTTCTTT.

This clone showed up just once. This sequence joins TRBV7-9 and TRBJ1-1, with D hard to call. This CDR3 is 15 amino acids long. Germline V gives CDR1 SEHNR, CDR2 FQNEAQ (reference sequence). Trimming left V 5 bases short and J 5 bases short, with 18 bases between. CDR3 nucleotide sequence: TGTGCCAGCAGCCTAGACCCGGGGAGCTTTACTGAAGCTTTCTTT. Protein: CASSLDPGSFTEAFF. Together with reference TRBV7-9 and TRBJ1-1, the CDR3 gives the full variable domain: DTGVSQNPRHKITKRGQNVTFRCDPISEHNRLYWYRQTLGQGPEFLTYFQNEAQLEKSRLLSDRFSAERPKGSFSTLEIQRTEQGDSAMYLCASSLDPGSFTEAFFGQGTRLTVV.

This chain uses TRBV10-3 with TRBJ1-5, with 9 bases matching TRBD1. CDR1 is ENHRY, CDR2 SYGVKD, per germline. The CDR3 extends over 14 amino acids. Trimming took 1 base from V and 9 from J; bases not matched to a gene: 4. CDR3 bases: TGTGCCATCAGTGAGTGGACAGGGGTCATGCCCCAGCATTTT. Translation: CAISEWTGVMPQHF.

This chain uses TRBV29-1 with TRBJ2-1, with 14 bases lining up with TRBD2. The V gene end was trimmed by 7 bases and the J gene end by 7 bases; junction bases not matched to a gene: 6. The CDR3 is made up of 14 amino acids. CDR1 and CDR2 from the germline V gene are SQVTM and ANQGSEA. The CDR3 loop is CSGTSGGPGNEQFF. CDR3 sequence (DNA): TGCAGCGGGACTAGCGGGGGGCCTGGTAATGAGCAGTTCTTC.

The rearrangement uses TRBV28 and TRBJ2-1; D is unclear. Germline V gene sequence: CDR1 MDHEN, CDR2 SYDVKM. The CDR3 sequence is 15 residues long. Deletions cut 4 bases from V and 1 base from J, with 11 bases between. CDR3 DNA: TGTGCCAGCAGTTCCGGCACAGTTTCCTACAATGAGCAGTTCTTC. The encoded protein is CASSSGTVSYNEQFF.

This clone was detected only once. This chain uses TRBV18 with TRBJ1-4, with unresolved D. Germline loops: CDR1 KGHSH, CDR2 LQKENI. This CDR3 is 15 amino acids long. Trimming stripped 0 bases from V and 4 bases from J, with 9 bases between. The CDR3 DNA reads as TGTGCCAGCTCACCACCGACGGAGCGTAATGAAAAACTGTTTTTT. Its protein is CASSPPTERNEKLFF. Filled out from reference TRBV18 and TRBJ1-4, the complete variable domain reads NAGVMQNPRHLVRRRGQEARLRCSPMKGHSHVYWYRQLPEEGLKFMVYLQKENIIDESGMPKERFSAEFPKEGPSILRIQQVVRGDSAAYFCASSPPTERNEKLFFGSGTQLSVL.

V is TRBV5-1 and J is TRBJ2-3, with no clear D. Germline assignment: CDR1 SGHRS and CDR2 YFSETQ. V lost 1 base to trimming and J lost 2 bases, with 5 bases between them. The CDR3 spans 13 residues. This CDR3 is CASSLPSTDTQYF. The CDR3 nucleotides read TGCGCCAGCAGCTTGCCGTCCACAGATACGCAGTATTTT.

Only a few counts were recorded for this clone. The rearrangement links TRBV5-1 to TRBJ2-1; 9 bases fit TRBD2. Germline values: CDR1 SGHRS, CDR2 YFSETQ. CDR3 length: 15 residues. Germline trimming cut 4 bases from V and 4 bases from J; bases unmatched to any gene: 6. The CDR3 region is CASSPRGGGYNEQFF. The CDR3 DNA reads TGCGCCAGCAGCCCGCGGGGGGGCGGATACAATGAGCAGTTCTTC.

This clone was recorded once. The chain carries TRBV27 and TRBJ2-1; TRBD1 matches 7 bases. After removal of 6 bases from V and 6 bases from J, the junction contained 8 bases not matched to a gene. In germline, CDR1 is MNHEY, CDR2 SMNVEV (reference sequence). The CDR3 has 14 amino acids. The CDR3 spells CASRTGTAGNEQFF. CDR3 in DNA: TGTGCCAGCAGAACCGGGACAGCTGGCAATGAGCAGTTCTTC.

The gene calls are TRBV14 and TRBJ1-3; D gene uncertain. The V gene's germline CDR1 is SGHDN and CDR2 FVKESK. This CDR3 is built from 15 residues. V lost 0 bases, J lost 0 bases, and 6 bases lay in between. CDR3 DNA sequence: TGTGCCAGCAGCCAAGATCGCGGCTCTGGAAACACCATATATTTT. Encoded protein: CASSQDRGSGNTIYF.

This clone was recorded a few times. The chain carries TRBV6-5 and TRBJ1-6, with 7 bases identical to TRBD1. The CDR3 is 15 amino acids. Germline trimming cut 4 bases from V and 5 bases from J; bases unmatched to any gene: 5. Germline V gives CDR1 MNHEY, CDR2 SVGAGI. CDR3 sequence (DNA): TGTGCCAGCAGTTCAGGGACAGCGGATAATTCACCCCTCCACTTT. Translation gives CASSSGTADNSPLHF.

This clone has just one count. V is TRBV9 and J is TRBJ1-3; D is undetermined. Germline CDR1 reads SGDLS; CDR2 reads YYNGEE. Trimming cost V 4 bases and J 0 bases, with 14 bases left between them. This CDR3 is 16 amino acids long. CDR3 coding DNA: TGTGCCAGCAGCTTACTCGATCGCGGCTCTGGAAACACCATATATTTT. Protein sequence: CASSLLDRGSGNTIYF. Based on the CDR3 plus reference TRBV9 and TRBJ1-3, the full variable domain is DSGVTQTPKHLITATGQRVTLRCSPRSGDLSVYWYQQSLDQGLQFLIQYYNGEERAKGNILERFSAQQFPDLHSELNLSSLELGDSALYFCASSLLDRGSGNTIYFGEGSWLTVV.

The V gene is TRBV19, the J gene TRBJ2-5; 8 bases align to TRBD2. The CDR3 sequence is 16 residues long. From germline, CDR1 is LNHDA and CDR2 SQIVND (reference sequence). V lost 4 bases, J lost 5 bases, and 12 bases stayed unmatched. This chain's CDR3 is CASSTLSGAMGETQYF. CDR3 nucleotide sequence: TGTGCCAGTAGTACCCTTAGCGGGGCTATGGGGGAGACCCAGTACTTC.

The chain has TRBV19 and TRBJ1-1; 10 nucleotides line up with TRBD1. Germline V CDR1 and CDR2: LNHDA, SQIVND (reference sequence). After removal of 4 bases from V and 10 bases from J, the junction contained 6 bases not matched to a gene. The CDR3 runs 13 residues. For the CDR3, the DNA is TGTGCCAGTAGTACCCAGGACAGGGGGAGAGCTTTCTTT. Translated: CASSTQDRGRAFF.

V usage is TRBV3-1 (or the pseudogene TRBV3-2) and J usage is TRBJ2-5, with 12 bases lining up with TRBD2. Unmatched junction bases numbered 8, after V lost 5 bases and J lost 4 bases. Per the germline V gene, CDR1 is LGHDT and CDR2 is YNNKEL (reference sequence). CDR3 length equals 16 residues. DNA of the CDR3: TGTGCCAGCAGCTCCCGACTAGCGGGAGTGTCAGAGACCCAGTACTTC. The encoded protein is CASSSRLAGVSETQYF.